The clone carrying this T cell receptor beta chain was found many times. This sample is part of a study of T cells in Graves' hyperthyroidism and ophthalmopathy. Template material for amplifying TCR beta CDR3 regions consisted of RNA transcripts. HTBI primers were employed in a first-round RT-PCR of the TCR CDR3. TCRdb passed the multiplex PCR reads through MiXCR, listing each CDR3 protein once. The repertoire holds a few hundred thousand distinct CDR3 sequences, with just under 15% as singletons. From 10 ml of fresh peripheral blood, PBMCs were isolated. Germline CDR1 and CDR2: SNHLY and FYNNEI. The CDR3 sequence is 16 residues long. The V gene end was trimmed by 8 bases and the J gene end by 5 bases; junction bases not matched to a gene: 13.

The clonotype originates from a woman in her 30s with Graves' hyperthyroidism. Sequencing was performed on blood. This chain joins TRBV2 and TRBJ2-3; 10 nucleotides match TRBD2. The CDR3 nucleotides are TGTGCCAGCCGTTTGGGGCTAGCGGGAGACCTAGATACGCAGTATTTT. Translated, it gives CASRLGLAGDLDTQYF.